These T cell receptor beta chains were read from a single sample in a study of T cell responses to AZD1222 COVID-19 vaccine. Sequenced by immunoSEQ multiplex PCR; TCRdb stores in-frame clones only, minus some. There are around 150,000 clones in the sample; 80% to 95% occur only once, and less than 1.5% lies in the top ten. The sequencing used peripheral blood, collected 28 days after the second AZD1222 dose. These receptors were collected from an adult who received the AZD1222 COVID-19 vaccine. Each CDR3 is given with its conserved first and last residue. Clone size is shown for a subset of rows, as once, few, many or a class of expanded clone.

cdr3_aa	clone_size	v_call	j_call
CASSIPRGPGGYTF	NA	TRBV19	TRBJ1-2
CASSTRWFKEKLFF	NA	TRBV7-8	TRBJ1-4
CASSKAGTQYF	once	TRBV10-2	TRBJ2-5
CASSLGQPRGDEKLFF	few	TRBV7-9	TRBJ1-4
CASSFRLGQGVKQPQHF	once	TRBV19	TRBJ1-5
CASSRDRAKGYTF	NA	TRBV12-3/TRBV12-4	TRBJ1-2
CASSPRGPGQGDQPQHF	NA	TRBV18	TRBJ1-5
CASTNRGGTDTQYF	NA	TRBV3-1/TRBV3-2	TRBJ2-3
CASSLSQETQYF	few	TRBV5-1	TRBJ2-5
CASSYSIEQYF	NA	TRBV6-5	TRBJ2-7
CASSQEMAGNTIYF	NA	TRBV4-1	TRBJ1-3
CASSFKQAPPLEQYF	NA	TRBV7-9	TRBJ2-7
CASSEPGFQGYTF	NA	TRBV5-1	TRBJ1-2
CASSPRQTLSSHEQYF	NA	TRBV13	TRBJ2-7
CASSPTSSYEQYF	NA	TRBV12-3/TRBV12-4	TRBJ2-7
CASSFGRGAYGYTF	NA	TRBV27	TRBJ1-2
CASSPPARTSGKETQYF	NA	TRBV18	TRBJ2-5
CASSIGSRTYGYTF	NA	TRBV19	TRBJ1-2
CASSYSGGGNTIYF	NA	TRBV6-5	TRBJ1-3
CSVDSGGYEQYF	NA	TRBV29-1	TRBJ2-7
CASSPDSHRTDTQYF	NA	TRBV7-2	TRBJ2-3
CASSYGGPTNYGYTF	NA	TRBV6-5	TRBJ1-2
CASSLVGGTSGRMGNIQYF	NA	TRBV7-2	TRBJ2-4
CSASNRGGQGDTQYF	once	TRBV20-1	TRBJ2-3
CASSYTGRGNTDTQYF	NA	TRBV6-6	TRBJ2-3
CASSVGSGSAKLFF	NA	TRBV9	TRBJ1-4
CASSYRARGTEAFF	NA	TRBV5-1	TRBJ1-1
CASSLVIGREFQETQYF	NA	TRBV11-2	TRBJ2-5
CASSQDVAGLNTGELFF	NA	TRBV3-1/TRBV3-2	TRBJ2-2
CAISDTRGNTEAFF	NA	TRBV10-3	TRBJ1-1
CSVGLGQTGNTIYF	once	TRBV29-1	TRBJ1-3
CASSLDGNTDTQYF	once	TRBV7-3	TRBJ2-3
CASNSPSRSVFF	NA	TRBV19	TRBJ1-4
CASSYGQEPNYGYTF	once	TRBV6-5	TRBJ1-2
CSVEGTGDNEKLFF	NA	TRBV29-1	TRBJ1-4
CASSSERELYNEQFF	NA	TRBV7-9	TRBJ2-1
CASSLEAVAGGPVGDSTDTQYF	NA	TRBV4-3	TRBJ2-3
CASSRYMERDGTEAFF	few	TRBV19	TRBJ1-1
CASSQEGQLYEQYF	NA	TRBV25-1	TRBJ2-7
CASSIGGVYGYTF	NA	TRBV6-5	TRBJ1-2
CASRGQYGQPQHF	NA	TRBV19	TRBJ1-5
CSATNNYEQYF	NA	TRBV29-1	TRBJ2-7
CASSLGTGPNYGYTF	NA	TRBV5-5	TRBJ1-2
CASSPRQGGQETQYF	few	TRBV7-2	TRBJ2-5
CASSLGRMNTEAFF	NA	TRBV7-3	TRBJ1-1
CASSLRRGRDSGNTIYF	few	TRBV13	TRBJ1-3
CASSPRGGGNTIYF	once	TRBV7-8	TRBJ1-3
CASSPTGNRELFF	NA	TRBV18	TRBJ2-2
CASSPDSYEAFF	NA	TRBV28	TRBJ1-1
CATSKSGTTNYGYTF	NA	TRBV24-1	TRBJ1-2
CASLKPDRPYEQYF	NA	TRBV6-5	TRBJ2-7
CATRQGATEAFF	NA	TRBV19	TRBJ1-1
CASSTGTSGGNEQFF	NA	TRBV6-2/TRBV6-3	TRBJ2-1
CAISALTDEKLFF	NA	TRBV10-3	TRBJ1-4